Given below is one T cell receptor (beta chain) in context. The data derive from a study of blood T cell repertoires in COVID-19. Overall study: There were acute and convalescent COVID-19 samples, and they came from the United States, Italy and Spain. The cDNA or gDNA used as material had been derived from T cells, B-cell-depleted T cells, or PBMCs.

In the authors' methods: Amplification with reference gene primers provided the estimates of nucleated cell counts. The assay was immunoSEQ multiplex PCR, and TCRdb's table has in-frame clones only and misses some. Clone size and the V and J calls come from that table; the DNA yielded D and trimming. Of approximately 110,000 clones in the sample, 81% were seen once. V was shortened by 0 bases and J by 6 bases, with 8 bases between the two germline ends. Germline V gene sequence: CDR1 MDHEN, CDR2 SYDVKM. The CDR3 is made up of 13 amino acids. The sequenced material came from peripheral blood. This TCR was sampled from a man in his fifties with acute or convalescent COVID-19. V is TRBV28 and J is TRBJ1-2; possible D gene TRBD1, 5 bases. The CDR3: CASSLWGGDGYTF. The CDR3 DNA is TGTGCCAGCAGTTTATGGGGGGGGGATGGCTACACCTTC.